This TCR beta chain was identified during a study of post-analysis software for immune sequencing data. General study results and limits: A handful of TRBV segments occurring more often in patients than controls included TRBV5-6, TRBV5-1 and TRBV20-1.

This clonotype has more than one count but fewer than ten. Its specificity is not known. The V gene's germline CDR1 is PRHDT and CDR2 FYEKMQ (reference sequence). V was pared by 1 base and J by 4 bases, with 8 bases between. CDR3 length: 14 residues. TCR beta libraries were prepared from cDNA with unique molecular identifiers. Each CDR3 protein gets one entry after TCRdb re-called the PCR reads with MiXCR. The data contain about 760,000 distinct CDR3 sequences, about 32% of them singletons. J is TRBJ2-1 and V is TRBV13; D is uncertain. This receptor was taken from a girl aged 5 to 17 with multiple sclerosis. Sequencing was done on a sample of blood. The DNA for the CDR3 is TGTGCCAGCAGCTTAGTCACGGAATACAATGAGCAGTTCTTC. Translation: CASSLVTEYNEQFF.